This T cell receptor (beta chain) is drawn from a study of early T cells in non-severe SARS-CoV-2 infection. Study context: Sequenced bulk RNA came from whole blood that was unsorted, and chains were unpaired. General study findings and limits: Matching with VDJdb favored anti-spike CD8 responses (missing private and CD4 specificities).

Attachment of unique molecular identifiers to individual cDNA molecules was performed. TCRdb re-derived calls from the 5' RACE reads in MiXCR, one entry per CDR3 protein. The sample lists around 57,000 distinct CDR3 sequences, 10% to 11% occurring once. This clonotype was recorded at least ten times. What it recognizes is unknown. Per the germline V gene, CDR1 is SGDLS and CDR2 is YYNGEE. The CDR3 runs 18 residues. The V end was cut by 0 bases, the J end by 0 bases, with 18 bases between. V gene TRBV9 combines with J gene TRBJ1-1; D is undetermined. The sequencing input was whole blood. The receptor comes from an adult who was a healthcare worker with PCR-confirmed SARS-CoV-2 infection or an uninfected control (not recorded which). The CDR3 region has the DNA TGTGCCAGCAGCGTAGGGGAACCCGGGCTGGGTTTGAACACTGAAGCTTTCTTT. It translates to CASSVGEPGLGLNTEAFF.